This T cell receptor beta chain was identified during a study of kidney transplant recipient with SARS-CoV-2 infection. Trimming stripped 5 bases from V and 5 bases from J, with 13 bases between. Per the germline V gene, CDR1 is SGHRS and CDR2 is YFSETQ. This CDR3 comprises 13 residues. Each CDR3 protein is one row after TCRdb ran MiXCR on the reads. The sample holds about 250,000 distinct CDR3 sequences, 25% to 35% seen once. Sequencing used a blood sample, obtained at baseline and on day 111 from a kidney transplant recipient. The sequence was collected from a male patient between 25 and 39 years old who had COVID-19 and was a kidney transplant recipient. The graft donor may account for some of the T cells. The chain has TRBV5-1 and TRBJ2-5; D is perhaps TRBD1 (8 bases). The CDR3 nucleotides are TGCGCCAGCAGACAGGGGGGGATGGAGACCCAGTACTTC. Encoded protein: CASRQGGMETQYF.